One and the same sample provided the 11 T cell receptor beta chains below, sequenced in a study of blood T cell repertoires in COVID-19. Method: immunoSEQ multiplex PCR; TCRdb's copy keeps in-frame clones and lacks some. Of 140,000 to 150,000 clones in the sample, around 87% were seen once. Sequenced: peripheral blood. These receptors originate from a man aged 80 or over with acute or convalescent COVID-19.

V gene TRBV6-6 combines with J gene TRBJ1-2; D not certain. With 10 bases removed from V and 5 bases from J, the gap between germline ends came to 17 bases. Germline CDR1 is MNHNY and CDR2 is SVGAGI (reference sequence). The CDR3 loop spans 13 amino acids. CDR3 in DNA: TGTGCCACCCGGCGGGGTCTTGATTATGGCTACACCTTC. Translation gives CATRRGLDYGYTF.

This sequence joins TRBV3-1 (or the pseudogene TRBV3-2) and TRBJ1-1, with D uncertain. V was pared by 7 bases and J by 1 base, with 7 bases between. The CDR3 has 12 amino acids. The germline CDR1 and CDR2 sequences are LGHDT and YNNKEL (reference sequence). CDR3 sequence: CASKTGNTEAFF. Written as DNA, the CDR3 is TGTGCCAGCAAAACGGGGAACACTGAAGCTTTCTTT.

V and J are TRBV7-3 and TRBJ2-7, with D tentatively TRBD2 (6 bases). Trimming left V 5 bases short and J 7 bases short, with 15 bases between. Germline V gene data show CDR1 as SGHTA and CDR2 as FQGTGA. CDR3 length: 13 amino acids. This chain's CDR3 is CASSPLYGGEQYF. CDR3 sequence (DNA): TGTGCCAGCAGCCCCCTGTACGGGGGTGAGCAGTACTTC.

The V gene is TRBV27, the J gene TRBJ2-1; 16 bases are a match to TRBD2. CDR1 is MNHEY, CDR2 SMNVEV, per germline (reference sequence). The J segment lost 7 bases and the V segment lost 5 bases, leaving 14 bases of the junction unmatched. This CDR3 is 19 amino acids long. CDR3 amino acids: CASSPLPGLAGGPRNEQFF. In DNA, the CDR3 is TGTGCCAGCAGTCCCCTCCCGGGACTAGCGGGAGGGCCGCGGAATGAGCAGTTCTTC.

The chain couples TRBV7-9 to TRBJ1-1; no clear D gene. Germline V gene lookup returns CDR1 SEHNR and CDR2 FQNEAQ (reference sequence). The V gene lost 5 bases and the J gene lost 10 bases, with 14 bases spanning the gap. CDR3 length equals 12 residues. Here the CDR3 reads CASSTSLGAAFF. Written as DNA, the CDR3 is TGTGCCAGCAGCACCTCCTTGGGCGCAGCTTTCTTT.

The V and J genes are TRBV30 and TRBJ1-5; 8 bases line up with TRBD1. There are 15 residues in the CDR3. The J segment lost 4 bases and the V segment lost 2 bases, leaving 7 bases of the junction unmatched. From germline, CDR1 is GTSNPN and CDR2 SVGIG (reference sequence). CDR3 residues: CAWSFGRGQNQPQHF. The CDR3 DNA sequence: TGTGCCTGGAGTTTCGGCAGGGGGCAAAATCAGCCCCAGCATTTT.

The chain recombines TRBV29-1 with TRBJ1-1; maybe TRBD1 (5 bases). V was clipped by 5 bases and J by 7 bases, with 11 bases between them. CDR3 length: 11 residues. Per germline, CDR1 SQVTM and CDR2 ANQGSEA. The CDR3, as DNA: TGCAGCGTTAATGGGGCAAGTGAAGCTTTCTTT. Protein: CSVNGASEAFF.

This clone was seen a few times. The V gene is TRBV27, the J gene TRBJ2-2; weak D call: TRBD2 (5 bases). From germline, CDR1 is MNHEY and CDR2 SMNVEV (reference sequence). This CDR3 comprises 15 residues. The V end was cut by 7 bases, the J end by 2 bases, with 14 bases between. CDR3 region: CASTWGAVNTGELFF. CDR3 nucleotides: TGTGCCAGCACTTGGGGAGCGGTAAACACCGGGGAGCTGTTTTTT.

About this clone itself: At the DNA level, this CDR3 is encoded by other sequences in the same sample as well. The chain combines TRBV5-6 with TRBJ2-5; D is possibly TRBD2 (5 bases). Trimming cost V 4 bases and J 1 base, with 8 bases left between them. Germline V CDR1 and CDR2: SGHDT, YYEEEE. The CDR3 loop spans 13 amino acids. This CDR3 is CASSPRAQETQYF. In DNA, the CDR3 is TGTGCCAGCAGCCCGAGGGCCCAAGAGACCCAGTACTTC. The complete variable domain, with remaining parts taken from reference TRBV5-6 and TRBJ2-5, reads DAGVTQSPTHLIKTRGQQVTLRCSPKSGHDTVSWYQQALGQGPQFIFQYYEEEERQRGNFPDRFSGHQFPNYSSELNVNALLLGDSALYLCASSPRAQETQYFGPGTRLLVL.

The CDR3 here is CASSRGTSGEETQYF. The CDR3 nucleotides read TGCGCCAGCAGCAGGGGAACTAGCGGGGAAGAGACCCAGTACTTC. This chain links TRBV5-1 with TRBJ2-5, with 10 bases lining up with TRBD2. Germline trimming cut 4 bases from V and 3 bases from J; bases unmatched to any gene: 6. The CDR3 length is 15 residues. CDR1 SGHRS and CDR2 YFSETQ come from the germline V gene. The full variable domain, with the rest looked up from reference TRBV5-1 and TRBJ2-5, is KAGVTQTPRYLIKTRGQQVTLSCSPISGHRSVSWYQQTPGQGLQFLFEYFSETQRNKGNFPGRFSGRQFSNSRSEMNVSTLELGDSALYLCASSRGTSGEETQYFGPGTRLLVL.

The chain couples TRBV4-1 to TRBJ2-1; 8 nucleotides line up with TRBD2. V trimming: 4 bases; J trimming: 1 base; junction bases outside the gene matches: 3. This CDR3 has 15 amino acids. The germline V gene encodes CDR1 MGHRA and CDR2 YSYEKL. The DNA of the CDR3 is TGCGCCAGCAGCCCGGGACTAGTATCCTACAATGAGCAGTTCTTC. It encodes CASSPGLVSYNEQFF.